Listed here are 9 T cell receptor beta chains from one sample, sequenced in a study of cytotoxic CD8 clonotypes in ibrutinib-treated CLL. Sequencing used immunoSEQ multiplex PCR; TCRdb keeps in-frame clones, though not all of them. The data contain under 200,000 clones, 81% of them singletons. The specimen comprised PBMCs, sampled after 12 months of ibrutinib treatment. These receptors were collected from a human donor with chronic lymphocytic leukemia.

This clone is medium-sized by share. The chain employs TRBV5-6 and TRBJ2-7; 9 bases are a match to TRBD1. The junction had 9 bases not matched to a gene; V was cut back by 4 bases and J by 4 bases. Per germline, CDR1 SGHDT and CDR2 YYEEEE. This CDR3 is built from 15 residues. CDR3 region: CASSERTGVWYEQYF. The CDR3 DNA sequence: TGTGCCAGCAGCGAGAGGACAGGGGTATGGTACGAGCAGTACTTC.

The chain has TRBV18 and TRBJ1-1, with 12 bases matching TRBD1. CDR3 size: 16 residues. The germline CDR1 and CDR2 sequences are KGHSH and LQKENI. The V and J ends lost 3 bases and 5 bases, in that order; junction bases with no gene match: 7. CDR3 amino acids: CASSPPTGQGATEAFF. The CDR3 DNA reads TGTGCCAGCTCACCCCCAACGGGACAGGGGGCAACTGAAGCTTTCTTT.

V and J are TRBV11-2 and TRBJ2-3; D is perhaps TRBD2 (5 bases). Between the trimmed V and J ends, which lost 2 bases and 0 bases, there was a span of 12 bases. This CDR3 spans 16 amino acids. CDR1 is SGHAT, CDR2 FQNNGV, per germline. The CDR3 DNA sequence: TGTGCCAGCAGCTTACTGAGGGTCTCTAGCACAGATACGCAGTATTTT. It is translated as CASSLLRVSSTDTQYF.

CDR3 residues: CASSLGGRGTTDTQYF. In DNA, the CDR3 is TGTGCCAGCAGCTTGGGAGGGCGCGGTACCACAGATACGCAGTATTTT. The chain uses TRBV5-5 and TRBJ2-3; tentatively, D is TRBD2 (5 bases). CDR1 and CDR2 (germline): SGHKS, YYEKEE (reference sequence). V lost 0 bases, J lost 2 bases, and 13 bases lay in between. This CDR3 comprises 16 residues.

CDR3 residues: CATSRESGLNTEAFF. The CDR3 DNA follows: TGTGCCACCAGCAGAGAATCAGGATTGAACACTGAAGCTTTCTTT. V gene TRBV15 combines with J gene TRBJ1-1; D gene uncertain. Germline CDR1 LNHNV, CDR2 YYDKDF (reference sequence). The CDR3 contains 15 residues. The V and J ends lost 0 bases and 0 bases respectively, with 8 bases between them.

V is TRBV20-1 and J is TRBJ2-1; no definite D call. CDR3 size: 11 residues. V lost 1 base and J 10 bases, leaving 8 bases between the germline ends. The germline V gene has CDR1 DFQATT and CDR2 SNEGSKA (reference sequence). The chain's CDR3 is CSARGAPEQFF. DNA for the CDR3: TGCAGTGCTAGAGGGGCACCCGAGCAGTTCTTC.

V and J are TRBV5-5 and TRBJ2-3, with 7 bases fitting TRBD1. Germline V lookup: CDR1 SGHKS, CDR2 YYEKEE (reference sequence). V dropped 0 bases and J dropped 13; count of bases not matched to a gene: 8. The CDR3 extends over 13 amino acids. CDR3 DNA: TGTGCCAGCAGCTTGGCCCAGGATCAGGGGGAGTATTTT. Protein: CASSLAQDQGEYF.

The CDR3 region is CASSTIIGGMAPTGELFF. CDR3 nucleotide sequence: TGTGCCAGCAGCACCATTATTGGAGGGATGGCTCCCACCGGGGAGCTGTTTTTT. V gene TRBV7-3 combines with J gene TRBJ2-2; D perhaps matches TRBD2 (6 bases). CDR1 is SGHTA and CDR2 is FQGTGA in the germline V gene. V lost 5 bases, J lost 4 bases, and 23 bases lay in between. This CDR3 is 18 amino acids long.

J is TRBJ1-2 and V is TRBV19; 10 bases are shared with TRBD1. This CDR3 has 15 amino acids. Germline CDR1 and CDR2: LNHDA and SQIVND (reference sequence). The V segment lost 8 bases and the J segment 4 bases; nucleotides outside the gene matches: 10. The CDR3 nucleotides are TGTGCCAGTTGGGACAGGGGATCCGTAGGCTATGGCTACACCTTC. Its protein is CASWDRGSVGYGYTF.